This TCR beta chain emerged from a study of cytomegalovirus exposure and HLA in healthy donors. Study-wide context: In a previous analysis, 117 million unique TCR beta sequences were found from 150 million to 200 million T cells. Around 76% of 398 genotyped donors fell in the Caucasian-associated ancestry cluster. Some 80 million unique TCR sequences came from HLA-typed donors in an early release.

With 60 Vbeta and 13 Jbeta primers, the PCR was carried out. Libraries were prepared by immunoSEQ multiplex PCR; TCRdb keeps only in-frame clonotypes and omits some of them. The sample includes 90,000 to 130,000 clones, around 64% of them seen just once. Germline V lookup: CDR1 LNHNV, CDR2 YYDKDF (reference sequence). V was pared by 0 bases and J by 8 bases, with 13 bases between. The CDR3 loop spans 14 amino acids. The receptor was isolated from a young man in good health and CMV-seropositive. The specimen was PBMCs. V and J are TRBV15 and TRBJ1-2; maybe TRBD1 (5 bases). The DNA of the CDR3 is TGTGCCACCAGCAGAGATGTGCAGGGTAACGGCTACACCTTC. Translation gives CATSRDVQGNGYTF.